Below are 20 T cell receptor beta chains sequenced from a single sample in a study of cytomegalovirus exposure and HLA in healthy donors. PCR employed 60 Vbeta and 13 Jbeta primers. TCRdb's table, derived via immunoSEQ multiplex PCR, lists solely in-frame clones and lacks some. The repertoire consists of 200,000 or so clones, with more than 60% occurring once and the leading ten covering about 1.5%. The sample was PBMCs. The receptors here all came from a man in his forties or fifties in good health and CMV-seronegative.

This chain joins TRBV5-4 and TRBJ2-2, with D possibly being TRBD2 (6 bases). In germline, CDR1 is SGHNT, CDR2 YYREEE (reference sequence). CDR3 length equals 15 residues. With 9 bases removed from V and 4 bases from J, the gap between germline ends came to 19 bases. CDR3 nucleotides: TGTGCCACAGCCCCCCTGGGGGGATCCACCGGGGAGCTGTTTTTT. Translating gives CATAPLGGSTGELFF.

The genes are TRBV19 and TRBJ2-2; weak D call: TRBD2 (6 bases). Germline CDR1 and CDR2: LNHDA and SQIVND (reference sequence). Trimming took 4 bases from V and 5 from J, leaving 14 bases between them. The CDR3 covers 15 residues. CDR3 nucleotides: TGTGCCAGTAGTAACTACGGGGGACGAACCGGGGAGCTGTTTTTT. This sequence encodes CASSNYGGRTGELFF.

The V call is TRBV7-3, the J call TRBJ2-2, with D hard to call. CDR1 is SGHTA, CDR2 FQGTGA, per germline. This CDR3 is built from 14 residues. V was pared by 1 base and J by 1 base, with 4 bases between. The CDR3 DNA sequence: TGTGCCAGCAGCTTAAGTAAGAACACCGGGGAGCTGTTTTTT. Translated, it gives CASSLSKNTGELFF. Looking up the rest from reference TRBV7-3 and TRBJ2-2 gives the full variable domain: GAGVSQTPSNKVTEKGKYVELRCDPISGHTALYWYRQSLGQGPEFLIYFQGTGAADDSGLPNDRFFAVRPEGSVSTLKIQRTERGDSAVYLCASSLSKNTGELFFGEGSRLTVL.

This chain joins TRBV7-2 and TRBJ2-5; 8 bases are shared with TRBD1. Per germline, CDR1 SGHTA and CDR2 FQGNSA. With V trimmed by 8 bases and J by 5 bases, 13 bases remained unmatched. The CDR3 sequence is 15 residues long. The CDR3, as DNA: TGTGCCAGCCAGAAACTCCAGGGGGCGCGGGAGACCCAGTACTTC. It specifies CASQKLQGARETQYF.

The CDR3 DNA sequence: TGTGCCAGCAGTCCCAGGGTGTCGGGCAATGAGCAGTTCTTC. It specifies CASSPRVSGNEQFF. V usage is TRBV6-5 and J usage is TRBJ2-1; a weak D match, TRBD1 (5 bases). This CDR3 spans 14 amino acids. Trimming took 5 bases from V and 6 from J, leaving 14 bases between them. Germline V gene sequence: CDR1 MNHEY, CDR2 SVGAGI.

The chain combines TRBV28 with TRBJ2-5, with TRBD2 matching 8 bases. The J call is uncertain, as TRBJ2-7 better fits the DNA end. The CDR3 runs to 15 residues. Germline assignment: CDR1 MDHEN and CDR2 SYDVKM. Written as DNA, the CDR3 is TGTGCCAGCAGTTCACATAGCGGGGCCTCCTACGAGCAGTACTTC. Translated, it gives CASSSHSGASYEQYF.

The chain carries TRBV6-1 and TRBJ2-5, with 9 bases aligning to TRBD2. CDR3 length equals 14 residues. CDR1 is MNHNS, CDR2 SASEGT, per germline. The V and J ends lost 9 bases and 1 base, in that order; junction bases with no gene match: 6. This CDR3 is CASSGRYVQETQYF. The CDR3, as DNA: TGTGCCAGTAGCGGGAGATACGTCCAAGAGACCCAGTACTTC.

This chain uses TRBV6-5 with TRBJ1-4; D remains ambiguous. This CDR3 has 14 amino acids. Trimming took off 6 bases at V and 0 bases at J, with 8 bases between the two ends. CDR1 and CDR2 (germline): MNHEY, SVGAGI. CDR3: CASSDTATNEKLFF. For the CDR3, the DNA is TGTGCCAGCAGCGACACCGCAACTAATGAAAAACTGTTTTTT.

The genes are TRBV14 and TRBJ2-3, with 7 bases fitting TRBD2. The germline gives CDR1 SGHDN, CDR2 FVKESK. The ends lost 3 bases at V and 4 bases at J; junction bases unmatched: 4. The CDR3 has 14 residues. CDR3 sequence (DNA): TGTGCCAGCAGCCAGGCGGGAGTGGCAGATACGCAGTATTTT. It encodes CASSQAGVADTQYF.

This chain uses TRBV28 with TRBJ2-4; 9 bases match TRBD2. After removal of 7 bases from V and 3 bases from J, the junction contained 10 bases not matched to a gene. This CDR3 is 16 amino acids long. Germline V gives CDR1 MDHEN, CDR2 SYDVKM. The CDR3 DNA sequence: TGTGCCAGCAAGGGCGGGGGGGGTGTAGTCAAAAACATTCAGTACTTC. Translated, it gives CASKGGGGVVKNIQYF. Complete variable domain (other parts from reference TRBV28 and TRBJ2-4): DVKVTQSSRYLVKRTGEKVFLECVQDMDHENMFWYRQDPGLGLRLIYFSYDVKMKEKGDIPEGYSVSREKKERFSLILESASTNQTSMYLCASKGGGGVVKNIQYFGAGTRLSVL.

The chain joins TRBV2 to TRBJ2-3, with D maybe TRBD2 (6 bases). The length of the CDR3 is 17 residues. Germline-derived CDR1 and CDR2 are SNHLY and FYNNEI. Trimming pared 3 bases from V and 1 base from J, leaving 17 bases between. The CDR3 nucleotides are TGTGCCAGCAGTGAGTCCGTGGCTAGCGTCCGCACAGATACGCAGTATTTT. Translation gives CASSESVASVRTDTQYF.

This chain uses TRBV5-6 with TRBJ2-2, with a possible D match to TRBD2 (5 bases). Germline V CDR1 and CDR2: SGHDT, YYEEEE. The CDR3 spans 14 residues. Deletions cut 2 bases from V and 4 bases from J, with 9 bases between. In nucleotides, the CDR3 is TGTGCCAGCAGCTTCGGACTTACCACCGGGGAGCTGTTTTTT. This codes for CASSFGLTTGELFF.

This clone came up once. Here the CDR3 reads CASSTGGTGVYEQYF. CDR3 coding DNA: TGTGCCAGTAGTACCGGCGGGACAGGGGTGTACGAGCAGTACTTC. This chain links TRBV19 with TRBJ2-7; 10 bases align to TRBD1. CDR1 and CDR2 from the germline V gene are LNHDA and SQIVND (reference sequence). The CDR3 consists of 15 residues. Trimming removed 4 bases from V and 4 bases from J; junction bases left unmatched: 7. Full variable domain (outside the CDR3, taken from reference TRBV19 and TRBJ2-7): DGGITQSPKYLFRKEGQNVTLSCEQNLNHDAMYWYRQDPGQGLRLIYYSQIVNDFQKGDIAEGYSVSREKKESFPLTVTSAQKNPTAFYLCASSTGGTGVYEQYFGPGTRLTVT.

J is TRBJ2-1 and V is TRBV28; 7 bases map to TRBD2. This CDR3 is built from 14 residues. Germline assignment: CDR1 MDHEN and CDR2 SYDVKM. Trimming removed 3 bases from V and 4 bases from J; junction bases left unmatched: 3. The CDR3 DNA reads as TGTGCCAGCAGTTTGGGGGGGGGTTACAATGAGCAGTTCTTC. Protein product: CASSLGGGYNEQFF.

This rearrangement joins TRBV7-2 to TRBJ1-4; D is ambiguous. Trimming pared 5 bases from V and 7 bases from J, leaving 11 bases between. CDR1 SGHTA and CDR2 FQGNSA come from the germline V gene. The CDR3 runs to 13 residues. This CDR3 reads CASSPSVGEKLFF. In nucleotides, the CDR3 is TGTGCCAGCAGCCCCTCGGTTGGTGAAAAACTGTTTTTT.

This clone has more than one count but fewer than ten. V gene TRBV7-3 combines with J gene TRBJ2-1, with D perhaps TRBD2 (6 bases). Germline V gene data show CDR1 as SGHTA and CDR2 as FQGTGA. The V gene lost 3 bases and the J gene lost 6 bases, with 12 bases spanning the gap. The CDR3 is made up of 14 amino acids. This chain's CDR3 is CASSLLTRTNEQFF. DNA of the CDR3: TGTGCCAGCAGCTTGCTGACTAGGACCAATGAGCAGTTCTTC. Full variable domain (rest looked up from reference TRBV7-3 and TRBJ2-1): GAGVSQTPSNKVTEKGKYVELRCDPISGHTALYWYRQSLGQGPEFLIYFQGTGAADDSGLPNDRFFAVRPEGSVSTLKIQRTERGDSAVYLCASSLLTRTNEQFFGPGTRLTVL.

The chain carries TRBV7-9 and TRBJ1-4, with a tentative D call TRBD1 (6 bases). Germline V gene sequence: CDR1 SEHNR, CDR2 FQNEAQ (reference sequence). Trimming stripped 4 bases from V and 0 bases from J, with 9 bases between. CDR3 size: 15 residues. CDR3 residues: CASSWTAATNEKLFF. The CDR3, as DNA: TGTGCCAGCAGCTGGACAGCTGCAACTAATGAAAAACTGTTTTTT.

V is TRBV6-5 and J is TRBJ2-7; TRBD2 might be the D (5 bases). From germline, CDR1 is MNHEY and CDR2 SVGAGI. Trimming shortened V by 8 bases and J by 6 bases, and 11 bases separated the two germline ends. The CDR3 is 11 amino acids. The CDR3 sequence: CASAGGSEQYF. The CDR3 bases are TGTGCCAGCGCTGGAGGCTCCGAGCAGTACTTC.

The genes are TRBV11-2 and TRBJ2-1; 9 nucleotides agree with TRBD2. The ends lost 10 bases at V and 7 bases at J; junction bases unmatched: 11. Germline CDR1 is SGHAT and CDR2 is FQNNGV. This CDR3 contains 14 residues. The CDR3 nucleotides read TGTGCCACCAAGGCCAGCGGGAGGTGGAATGAGCAGTTCTTC. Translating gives CATKASGRWNEQFF. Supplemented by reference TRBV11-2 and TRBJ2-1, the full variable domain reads EAGVAQSPRYKIIEKRQSVAFWCNPISGHATLYWYQQILGQGPKLLIQFQNNGVVDDSQLPKDRFSAERLKGVDSTLKIQPAKLEDSAVYLCATKASGRWNEQFFGPGTRLTVL.

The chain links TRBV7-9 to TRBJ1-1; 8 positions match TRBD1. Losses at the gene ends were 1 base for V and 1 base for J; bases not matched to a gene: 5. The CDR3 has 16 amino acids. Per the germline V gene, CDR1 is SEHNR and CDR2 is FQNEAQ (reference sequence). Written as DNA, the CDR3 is TGTGCCAGCAGCTTAGAAACCGGGACAGGGAACACTGAAGCTTTCTTT. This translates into CASSLETGTGNTEAFF.